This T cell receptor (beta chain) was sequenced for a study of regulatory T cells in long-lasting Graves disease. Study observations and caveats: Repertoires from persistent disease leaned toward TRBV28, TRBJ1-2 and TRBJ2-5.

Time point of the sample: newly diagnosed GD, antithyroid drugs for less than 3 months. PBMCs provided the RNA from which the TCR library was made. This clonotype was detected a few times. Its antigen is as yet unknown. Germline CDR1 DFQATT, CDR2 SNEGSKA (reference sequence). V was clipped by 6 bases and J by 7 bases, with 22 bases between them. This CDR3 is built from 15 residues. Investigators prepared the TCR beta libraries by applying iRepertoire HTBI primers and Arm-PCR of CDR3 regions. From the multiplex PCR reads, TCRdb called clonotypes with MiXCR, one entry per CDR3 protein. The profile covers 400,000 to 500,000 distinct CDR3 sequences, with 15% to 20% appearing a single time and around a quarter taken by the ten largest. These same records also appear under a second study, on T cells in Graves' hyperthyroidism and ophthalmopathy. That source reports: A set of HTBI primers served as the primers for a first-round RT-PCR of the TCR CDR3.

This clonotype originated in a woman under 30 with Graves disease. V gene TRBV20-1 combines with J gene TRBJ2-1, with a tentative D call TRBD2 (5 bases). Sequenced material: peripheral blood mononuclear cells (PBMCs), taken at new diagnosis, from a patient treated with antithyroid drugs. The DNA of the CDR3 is TGCAGTGCATCTGCTAGTGAGGGCCTGACGAATGAGCAGTTCTTC. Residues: CSASASEGLTNEQFF.